What follows are 6 T cell receptor beta chains derived from one specimen sequenced in a study of long-term antiretroviral therapy in people with HIV (dated by TCRdb to 2021 to 2024). The immunoSEQ hsTCRB v3.0 assay was used at survey level resolution to sequence the TRB variable region. As stored in TCRdb, this immuneACCESS dataset retains in-frame rearrangements with V and J assigned. A fraction of the clones does not appear; measured against another copy, unresolved V genes explain less than half of the discrepancy, and the remainder lacks a known reason. The sample profile shows some 15,000 clones; more than 70% of them were found once. The ten largest make up around 12% of the sample. The specimen comprised unsorted PBMCs, sampled 6.9 years after starting antiretroviral therapy. Receptor source: a man in his fifties or sixties with HIV.

J is TRBJ2-7 and V is TRBV27; maybe TRBD1 (6 bases). Germline CDR1 MNHEY, CDR2 SMNVEV (reference sequence). The CDR3 contains 13 residues. V lost 4 bases, J lost 3 bases, and 10 bases lay in between. CDR3 sequence (DNA): TGTGCCAGCAGTTGGGGGCCCGACTACGAGCAGTACTTC. It specifies CASSWGPDYEQYF.

The chain couples TRBV10-3 to TRBJ1-1, with a possible D match to TRBD1 (5 bases). Germline CDR1 reads ENHRY; CDR2 reads SYGVKD. CDR3 length: 15 residues. Trimming stripped 2 bases from V and 3 bases from J, with 13 bases between. The DNA of the CDR3 is TGTGCCATCAGTGAGCCGGGGGATGGGGACACTGAAGCTTTCTTT. This gives the protein CAISEPGDGDTEAFF.

In nucleotides, the CDR3 is TGTGCCAGCAGCTTACTGGGGGACAGCCCCTACGAGCAGTACTTC. Encoded protein: CASSLLGDSPYEQYF. The chain is built from TRBV7-6 and TRBJ2-7, with 7 positions matching TRBD1. V trimming: 2 bases; J trimming: 2 bases; junction bases outside the gene matches: 6. The V gene's germline CDR1 is SGHVS and CDR2 FNYEAQ. CDR3 length: 15 amino acids.

The CDR3 here is CASSLAGEIGYGYTF. DNA for the CDR3: TGTGCCAGCAGCTTAGCGGGGGAAATAGGCTATGGCTACACCTTC. This sequence joins TRBV7-9 and TRBJ1-2, with a weak D call TRBD1 (5 bases). V was clipped by 0 bases and J by 4 bases, with 12 bases between them. The CDR3 length is 15 residues. Germline V gene lookup returns CDR1 SEHNR and CDR2 FQNEAQ (reference sequence).

The CDR3 protein is CASNQYMNTGELFF. The CDR3 nucleotides are TGTGCCAGCAATCAGTATATGAACACCGGGGAGCTGTTTTTT. The chain joins TRBV2 to TRBJ2-2, with D hard to call. V was shortened by 7 bases and J by 1 base, with 10 bases between the two germline ends. Germline CDR1 reads SNHLY; CDR2 reads FYNNEI. CDR3 size: 14 residues.

The genes are TRBV7-3 and TRBJ1-5; D remains ambiguous. In germline, CDR1 is SGHTA, CDR2 FQGTGA. Trimming stripped 7 bases from V and 1 base from J, with 11 bases between. The CDR3 contains 14 residues. The CDR3 bases are TGTGCCAGCAACAGAGGGTTAAGCAATCAGCCCCAGCATTTT. It specifies CASNRGLSNQPQHF.